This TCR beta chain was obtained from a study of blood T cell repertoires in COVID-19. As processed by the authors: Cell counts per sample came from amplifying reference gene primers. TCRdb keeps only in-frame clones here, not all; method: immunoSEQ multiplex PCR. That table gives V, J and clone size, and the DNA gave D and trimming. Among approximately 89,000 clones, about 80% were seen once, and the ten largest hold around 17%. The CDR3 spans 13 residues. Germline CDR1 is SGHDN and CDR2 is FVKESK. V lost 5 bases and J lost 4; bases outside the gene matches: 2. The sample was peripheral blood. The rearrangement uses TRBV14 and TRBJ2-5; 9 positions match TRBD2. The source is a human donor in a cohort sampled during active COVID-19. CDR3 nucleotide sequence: TGTGCCAGCAGCATTAGCGGGGGAGAGACCCAGTACTTC. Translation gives CASSISGGETQYF.